The 25 T cell receptor beta chains below all came from one sample that was sequenced in a study of blood T cell repertoires in COVID-19. Assay: immunoSEQ multiplex PCR; the TCRdb copy retains only in-frame clones and omits some. This repertoire shows over 200,000 clones, under 85% found once; its top ten account for over 6%. The sample comprised peripheral blood. Receptor source: a woman older than 75 with COVID-19, enrolled during active disease.

The chain uses TRBV19 and TRBJ2-1, with D uncertain. The CDR3 is 17 residues long. Germline V gene data show CDR1 as LNHDA and CDR2 as SQIVND (reference sequence). The V and J ends lost 3 bases and 5 bases respectively, with 20 bases between them. The CDR3 sequence is CASSIDVGVRRNNEQFF. The CDR3 nucleotides are TGTGCCAGTAGTATTGACGTCGGAGTTAGGAGAAACAATGAGCAGTTCTTC. Looking up the rest from reference TRBV19 and TRBJ2-1 gives the full variable domain: DGGITQSPKYLFRKEGQNVTLSCEQNLNHDAMYWYRQDPGQGLRLIYYSQIVNDFQKGDIAEGYSVSREKKESFPLTVTSAQKNPTAFYLCASSIDVGVRRNNEQFFGPGTRLTVL.

This rearrangement joins TRBV12-3 or TRBV12-4 to TRBJ2-5; TRBD1 aligns across 7 bases. The CDR3 extends over 13 amino acids. J lost 5 bases, V lost 6 bases, and 6 bases had no gene match. CDR3 residues: CASSKGARETQYF. The CDR3 DNA reads as TGTGCCAGCAGCAAGGGGGCGCGGGAGACCCAGTACTTC.

The rearrangement joins TRBV13 to TRBJ1-6; 7 bases agree with TRBD1. This CDR3 comprises 16 residues. The V and J ends lost 5 bases and 0 bases, in that order; junction bases with no gene match: 4. Germline assignment: CDR1 PRHDT and CDR2 FYEKMQ (reference sequence). CDR3 nucleotides: TGTGCCAGCAGCGCCTCAGGGGGCTCCTATAATTCACCCCTCCACTTT. This translates into CASSASGGSYNSPLHF.

V gene TRBV5-1 combines with J gene TRBJ2-2; 7 nucleotides align to TRBD2. The CDR3 length is 15 residues. Germline V gives CDR1 SGHRS, CDR2 YFSETQ. V was clipped by 1 base and J by 2 bases; unmatched bases: 2. The CDR3 spells CASSLSGINTGELFF. The CDR3 coding sequence is TGCGCCAGCAGCTTGAGCGGGATAAACACCGGGGAGCTGTTTTTT.

This chain links TRBV6-4 with TRBJ2-2, with D perhaps TRBD2 (6 bases). Trimming took off 6 bases at V and 5 bases at J, with 13 bases between the two ends. The V gene's germline CDR1 is MRHNA and CDR2 SNTAGT. The CDR3 sequence is 14 residues long. The CDR3 bases are TGTGCCAGCAGAACTCTGGGGGGTACCGGGGAGCTGTTTTTT. This sequence encodes CASRTLGGTGELFF.

The chain combines TRBV4-1 with TRBJ1-1; 9 bases line up with TRBD1. CDR3 size: 15 residues. Germline loops: CDR1 MGHRA, CDR2 YSYEKL. V lost 0 bases and J lost 7; bases outside the gene matches: 6. CDR3 sequence: CASSQDSGTGLEAFF. The CDR3, as DNA: TGCGCCAGCAGCCAAGATAGCGGGACAGGGCTTGAAGCTTTCTTT.

This clone was observed a handful of times. The chain uses TRBV5-1 and TRBJ2-7; D might be TRBD2 (5 bases). CDR3 size: 15 residues. Per germline, CDR1 SGHRS and CDR2 YFSETQ. Trimming pared 4 bases from V and 4 bases from J, leaving 18 bases between. DNA for the CDR3: TGCGCCAGCAGCATCTCGAGCGGTGACGGGTACGAGCAGTACTTC. Its translation is CASSISSGDGYEQYF.

The chain joins TRBV2 to TRBJ2-2; 11 positions match TRBD2. The CDR3 consists of 15 residues. Germline CDR1 and CDR2: SNHLY and FYNNEI. The junction had 5 bases not matched to a gene; V was cut back by 8 bases and J by 3 bases. The CDR3 here is CASRRLAGYTGELFF. CDR3 in DNA: TGTGCCAGCCGGCGACTAGCGGGGTACACCGGGGAGCTGTTTTTT.

This chain links TRBV5-1 with TRBJ2-7; 9 bases line up with TRBD1. The CDR3 covers 14 residues. Trimming removed 4 bases from V and 7 bases from J; junction bases left unmatched: 9. In germline, CDR1 is SGHRS, CDR2 YFSETQ. This CDR3 reads CASSHGQGQSEQYF. The CDR3 DNA reads TGCGCCAGCAGCCATGGACAGGGGCAGTCGGAGCAGTACTTC.

The CDR3 reads CASAGADGANVLTF. The CDR3, as DNA: TGTGCCAGCGCTGGGGCGGACGGGGCCAACGTCCTGACTTTC. V gene TRBV28 combines with J gene TRBJ2-6; TRBD1 might be the D (5 bases). This CDR3 is built from 14 residues. Germline V gives CDR1 MDHEN, CDR2 SYDVKM. The V end lost 8 bases, the J end lost 4 bases, and 12 bases lay between the germline ends.

The chain carries TRBV10-2 and TRBJ2-7; 9 bases agree with TRBD1. Germline lookup yields CDR1 WSHSY and CDR2 SAAADI. The CDR3 extends over 13 amino acids. V trimming: 4 bases; J trimming: 7 bases; junction bases outside the gene matches: 5. The CDR3 protein is CASSGTGGREQYF. CDR3 in DNA: TGCGCCAGCAGTGGTACAGGGGGCCGGGAGCAGTACTTC.

This clone was seen more than once but under ten times. This rearrangement joins TRBV6-5 to TRBJ1-6, with D tentatively TRBD1 (6 bases). CDR3 length: 13 amino acids. Germline V gene data show CDR1 as MNHEY and CDR2 as SVGAGI. V was trimmed by 6 bases and J by 14 bases, leaving 17 bases between them. CDR3 sequence: CASRPTGQWSLHF. The CDR3 bases are TGTGCCAGCAGACCTACCGGACAGTGGTCCCTCCACTTT.

The chain carries TRBV11-3 and TRBJ1-6, with 9 bases aligning to TRBD1. The CDR3 extends over 17 amino acids. CDR1 SGHNT and CDR2 YENEEA come from the germline V gene. V lost 4 bases to trimming and J lost 9 bases; unmatched junction nucleotides: 13. CDR3 DNA: TGTGCCAGCAGCTCCTCACCCACCGGGACAGGGCGTTCACCCCTCCACTTT. This encodes CASSSSPTGTGRSPLHF. The whole variable domain, filled in from reference TRBV11-3 and TRBJ1-6, reads EAGVVQSPRYKIIEKKQPVAFWCNPISGHNTLYWYLQNLGQGPELLIRYENEEAVDDSQLPKDRFSAERLKGVDSTLKIQPAELGDSAVYLCASSSSPTGTGRSPLHFGNGTRLTVT.

The gene calls are TRBV5-1 and TRBJ2-5, with D perhaps matching TRBD2 (7 bases). Germline lookup yields CDR1 SGHRS and CDR2 YFSETQ. CDR3 size: 16 residues. Trimming shortened V by 4 bases and J by 5 bases, and 21 bases separated the two germline ends. CDR3 in DNA: TGCGCCAGCAGCCACACAGGGCGGTCGGGAGGTGAGACCCAGTACTTC. Its protein is CASSHTGRSGGETQYF. The full variable domain, its missing parts supplied by reference TRBV5-1 and TRBJ2-5, is KAGVTQTPRYLIKTRGQQVTLSCSPISGHRSVSWYQQTPGQGLQFLFEYFSETQRNKGNFPGRFSGRQFSNSRSEMNVSTLELGDSALYLCASSHTGRSGGETQYFGPGTRLLVL.

The rearrangement joins TRBV5-1 to TRBJ2-5; 11 nucleotides match TRBD2. CDR1 and CDR2 from the germline V gene are SGHRS and YFSETQ. V trimming: 2 bases; J trimming: 1 base; junction bases outside the gene matches: 7. The CDR3 runs 17 residues. The CDR3 protein is CASSFRLAGQIQETQYF. CDR3 sequence (DNA): TGCGCCAGCAGCTTCAGACTAGCGGGGCAGATCCAAGAGACCCAGTACTTC.

This sequence joins TRBV15 and TRBJ2-7; D possibly corresponds to TRBD1 (6 bases). The CDR3 is 14 amino acids. The V end lost 4 bases, the J end lost 7 bases, and 17 bases lay between the germline ends. Germline CDR1 and CDR2: LNHNV and YYDKDF (reference sequence). DNA for the CDR3: TGTGCCACCAGCAATTTAGGGACACCCACGGAGCAGTACTTC. Encoded protein: CATSNLGTPTEQYF.

J is TRBJ2-3 and V is TRBV20-1; D not certain. The CDR3 loop spans 10 amino acids. Germline lookup yields CDR1 DFQATT and CDR2 SNEGSKA (reference sequence). Trimming pared 5 bases from V and 10 bases from J, leaving 10 bases between. The CDR3 spells CSAPHPAQYF. The CDR3 coding sequence is TGCAGTGCTCCACACCCCGCGCAGTATTTT.

The chain links TRBV18 to TRBJ2-1; 14 bases line up with TRBD2. The ends lost 6 bases at V and 6 bases at J; junction bases unmatched: 7. The CDR3 loop spans 16 amino acids. CDR1 is KGHSH, CDR2 LQKENI, per germline. CDR3 DNA: TGTGCCAGCTCGGCGGGACTAGCGGGAGCGGGCAATGAGCAGTTCTTC. Translation: CASSAGLAGAGNEQFF.

This chain joins TRBV28 and TRBJ1-1, with a weak D call TRBD1 (6 bases). The CDR3 consists of 13 residues. CDR1 and CDR2 from the germline V gene are MDHEN and SYDVKM. Between the trimmed V and J ends, which lost 7 bases and 11 bases, there was a span of 20 bases. The CDR3 protein is CASIPGWGRGAFF. The CDR3 nucleotides are TGTGCCAGCATTCCTGGTTGGGGGCGAGGGGCTTTCTTT.

The chain's CDR3 is CASSPAEYQRNQPQHF. In DNA, the CDR3 is TGTGCCAGCAGTCCCGCCGAGTATCAACGCAATCAGCCCCAGCATTTT. This chain joins TRBV28 and TRBJ1-5; no clear D. The CDR3 has 16 residues. V lost 5 bases and J lost 2, with 16 bases in between. From germline, CDR1 is MDHEN and CDR2 SYDVKM.

The chain uses TRBV7-2 and TRBJ2-1, with 10 bases aligning to TRBD2. The CDR3 is 17 residues long. Trimming took 8 bases from V and 5 from J; bases not matched to a gene: 15. In germline, CDR1 is SGHTA, CDR2 FQGNSA. Here the CDR3 reads CASATAPFTSGNNEQFF. CDR3 bases: TGTGCCAGCGCGACTGCTCCCTTCACTAGCGGGAACAATGAGCAGTTCTTC.

The chain has TRBV12-3 or TRBV12-4 and TRBJ1-2; D call uncertain. V was shortened by 6 bases and J by 4 bases, with 12 bases between the two germline ends. The CDR3 runs to 13 residues. In DNA, the CDR3 is TGTGCCAGCAGAAAAAGCGTATTCTATGGCTACACCTTC. It translates to CASRKSVFYGYTF.

The rearrangement joins TRBV6-4 to TRBJ2-3, with D hard to call. Trimming left V 5 bases short and J 1 base short, with 13 bases between. This CDR3 has 15 amino acids. Germline V lookup: CDR1 MRHNA, CDR2 SNTAGT. The CDR3 DNA reads as TGTGCCAGCAGTTCCTCCCCGGTCGGCACAGATACGCAGTATTTT. Encoded protein: CASSSSPVGTDTQYF.

The CDR3 sequence: CASSRGLAGVYNEQFF. The CDR3 coding sequence is TGTGCCAGTAGTAGGGGACTAGCGGGAGTTTACAATGAGCAGTTCTTC. The gene calls are TRBV19 and TRBJ2-1, with 14 bases matching TRBD2. CDR1 LNHDA and CDR2 SQIVND come from the germline V gene (reference sequence). This CDR3 contains 16 residues. V trimming: 4 bases; J trimming: 4 bases; junction bases outside the gene matches: 3.

This clone was detected only once. The chain links TRBV9 to TRBJ2-1; D is ambiguous. The CDR3 extends over 15 amino acids. Trimming stripped 4 bases from V and 2 bases from J, with 13 bases between. Germline CDR1 reads SGDLS; CDR2 reads YYNGEE. Written as DNA, the CDR3 is TGTGCCAGCAGCCCTACACGCGGAGCCTACAATGAGCAGTTCTTC. Its translation: CASSPTRGAYNEQFF.